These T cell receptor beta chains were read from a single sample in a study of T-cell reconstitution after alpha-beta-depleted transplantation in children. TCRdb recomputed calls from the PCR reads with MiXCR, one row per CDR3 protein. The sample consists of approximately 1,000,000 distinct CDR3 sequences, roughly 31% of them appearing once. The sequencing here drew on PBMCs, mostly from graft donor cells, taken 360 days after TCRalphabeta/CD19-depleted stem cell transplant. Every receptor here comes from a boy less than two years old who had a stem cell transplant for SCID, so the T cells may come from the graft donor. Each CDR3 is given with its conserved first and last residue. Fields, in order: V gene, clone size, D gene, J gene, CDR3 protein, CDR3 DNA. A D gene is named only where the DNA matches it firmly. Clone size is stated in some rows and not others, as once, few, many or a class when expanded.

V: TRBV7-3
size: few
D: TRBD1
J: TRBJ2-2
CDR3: CASSLTGTGPGELFF
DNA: TGTGCCAGCAGCTTAACGGGGACAGGTCCCGGGGAGCTGTTTTTT

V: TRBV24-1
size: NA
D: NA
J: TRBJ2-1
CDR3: CATSDRRLGDEQFF
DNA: TGTGCCACCAGTGACCGCCGGCTTGGGGATGAGCAGTTCTTC

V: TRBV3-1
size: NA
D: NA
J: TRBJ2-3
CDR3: CASSQGPRNTDTQYF
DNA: TGTGCCAGCAGCCAAGGGCCCCGGAACACAGATACGCAGTATTTT

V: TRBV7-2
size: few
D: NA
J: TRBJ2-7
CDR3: CASSFTGISYEQYF
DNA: TGTGCCAGCAGCTTTACAGGTATTTCCTACGAGCAGTACTTC

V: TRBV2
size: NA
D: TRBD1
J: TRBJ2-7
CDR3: CASRDRGGTYEQYF
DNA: TGTGCCAGCAGGGACAGGGGAGGTACCTACGAGCAGTACTTC

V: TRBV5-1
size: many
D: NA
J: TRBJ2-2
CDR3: CASSTGSGELFF
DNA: TGCGCCAGCAGTACCGGGTCCGGGGAGCTGTTTTTT

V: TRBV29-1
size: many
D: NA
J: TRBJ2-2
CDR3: CSVEGGRVGELFF
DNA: TGCAGCGTTGAAGGTGGACGCGTCGGGGAGCTGTTTTTT

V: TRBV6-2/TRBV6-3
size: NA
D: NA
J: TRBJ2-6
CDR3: CASSYSVGRAGANVLTF
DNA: TGTGCCAGCAGTTACTCGGTTGGGCGGGCTGGGGCCAACGTCCTGACTTTC

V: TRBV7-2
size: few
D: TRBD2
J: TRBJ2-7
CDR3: CASSLGWGRTRTYEQYF
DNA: TGTGCCAGCAGCTTAGGGTGGGGACGGACTAGGACTTACGAGCAGTACTTC

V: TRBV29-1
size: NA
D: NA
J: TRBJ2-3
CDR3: CSVEGLAEGTDTQYF
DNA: TGCAGCGTTGAGGGACTCGCGGAGGGCACAGATACGCAGTATTTT

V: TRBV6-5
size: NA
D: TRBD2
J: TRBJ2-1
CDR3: CASSYSLGLAPGEQFF
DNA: TGTGCCAGCAGTTACTCCCTGGGACTAGCGCCCGGTGAGCAGTTCTTC

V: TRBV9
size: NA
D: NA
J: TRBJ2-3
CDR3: CASSVGLRGLDTQYF
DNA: TGTGCCAGCAGCGTGGGTTTGCGGGGATTAGATACGCAGTATTTT

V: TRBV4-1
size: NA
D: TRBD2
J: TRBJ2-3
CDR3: CASSQGLAGADTQYF
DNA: TGCGCCAGCAGCCAGGGGCTAGCGGGGGCAGATACGCAGTATTTT

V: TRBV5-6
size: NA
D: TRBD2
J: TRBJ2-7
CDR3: CASSLAQGTSRYEQYF
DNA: TGTGCCAGCAGCTTGGCCCAAGGGACTAGTAGGTACGAGCAGTACTTC

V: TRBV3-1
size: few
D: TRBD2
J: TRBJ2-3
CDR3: CASSRQTSGVLTDTQYF
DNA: TGTGCCAGCAGCCGACAGACTAGCGGGGTCCTCACAGATACGCAGTATTTT